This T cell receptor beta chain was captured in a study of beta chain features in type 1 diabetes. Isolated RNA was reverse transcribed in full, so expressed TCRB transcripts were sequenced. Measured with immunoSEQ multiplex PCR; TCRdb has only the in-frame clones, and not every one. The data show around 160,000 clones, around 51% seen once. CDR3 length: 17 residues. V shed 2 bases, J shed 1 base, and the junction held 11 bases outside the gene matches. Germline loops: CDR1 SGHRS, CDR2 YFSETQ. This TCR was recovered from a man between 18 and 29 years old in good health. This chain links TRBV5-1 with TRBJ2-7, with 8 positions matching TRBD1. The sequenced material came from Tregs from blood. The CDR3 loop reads CASSLYTTGELSYEQYF. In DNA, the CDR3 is TGCGCCAGCAGCTTATACACGACAGGGGAATTATCCTACGAGCAGTACTTC.